These T cell receptor beta chains were read from a single sample in a study of T cell changes during pregnancy in multiple sclerosis. Sequenced by immunoSEQ multiplex PCR; TCRdb stores in-frame clones only, minus some. The sample consists of approximately 42,000 clones, about 85% of them appearing once. The sample was CD4+ T cells from peripheral blood mononuclear cells, taken before pregnancy. The receptor set was obtained from a female donor with multiple sclerosis, enrolled in a pregnancy study. Each CDR3 is given with its conserved first and last residue. D genes are given only for firm matches. Where a row states a size, it is once, few, many or the class of an expanded clone; other rows omit it.

J gene: TRBJ2-2
clone size: -
V gene: TRBV7-9
D gene: TRBD1
CDR3 protein: CASARDSPLNTGELFF
CDR3 DNA: TGTGCCAGCGCTCGGGACAGCCCCTTGAACACCGGGGAGCTGTTTTTT

J gene: TRBJ2-6
clone size: -
V gene: TRBV5-1
D gene: -
CDR3 protein: CASSPPSGGANVLTF
CDR3 DNA: TGCGCCAGCAGCCCCCCCTCGGGAGGGGCCAACGTCCTGACTTTC

J gene: TRBJ1-4
clone size: -
V gene: TRBV7-9
D gene: -
CDR3 protein: CASSLVSGATNEKLFF
CDR3 DNA: TGTGCCAGCAGCTTAGTATCAGGGGCAACTAATGAAAAACTGTTTTTT

J gene: TRBJ1-1
clone size: -
V gene: TRBV5-1
D gene: -
CDR3 protein: CASSLGTNEAFF
CDR3 DNA: TGCGCCAGCAGCTTGGGGACAAACGAAGCTTTCTTT

J gene: TRBJ1-3
clone size: -
V gene: TRBV7-9
D gene: -
CDR3 protein: CASSGGGGRNTIYF
CDR3 DNA: TGTGCCAGCAGCGGAGGGGGGGGGCGAAACACCATATATTTT

J gene: TRBJ2-1
clone size: -
V gene: TRBV18
D gene: TRBD1
CDR3 protein: CASSPGTGDINEQFF
CDR3 DNA: TGTGCCAGCTCACCCGGGACAGGGGATATCAATGAGCAGTTCTTC

J gene: TRBJ1-4
clone size: -
V gene: TRBV4-3
D gene: -
CDR3 protein: CASSYPLREKLFF
CDR3 DNA: TGCGCCAGCAGCTACCCTTTGAGAGAAAAACTGTTTTTT

J gene: TRBJ2-2
clone size: -
V gene: TRBV2
D gene: -
CDR3 protein: CASSVRGGEGELFF
CDR3 DNA: TGTGCCAGCAGCGTTCGGGGCGGGGAAGGGGAGCTGTTTTTT

J gene: TRBJ1-1
clone size: -
V gene: TRBV6-4
D gene: -
CDR3 protein: CASSHNRNTEAFF
CDR3 DNA: TGTGCCAGCAGCCATAATAGAAACACTGAAGCTTTCTTT

J gene: TRBJ1-2
clone size: -
V gene: TRBV5-1
D gene: -
CDR3 protein: CASSWGVGYSHPNYGYTF
CDR3 DNA: TGCGCCAGCAGCTGGGGGGTCGGGTATTCCCACCCTAACTATGGCTACACCTTC

J gene: TRBJ2-2
clone size: -
V gene: TRBV5-1
D gene: -
CDR3 protein: CASSPGLTTGELFF
CDR3 DNA: TGCGCCAGCAGCCCGGGACTTACCACCGGGGAGCTGTTTTTT

J gene: TRBJ2-3
clone size: -
V gene: TRBV6-5
D gene: TRBD1
CDR3 protein: CASSRGTGSTDTQYF
CDR3 DNA: TGTGCCAGCAGTCGCGGGACAGGTAGCACAGATACGCAGTATTTT

J gene: TRBJ1-2
clone size: -
V gene: TRBV18
D gene: TRBD1
CDR3 protein: CASSGQGDGGYTF
CDR3 DNA: TGTGCCAGCTCCGGACAGGGCGACGGTGGCTACACCTTC

J gene: TRBJ1-5
clone size: -
V gene: TRBV30
D gene: -
CDR3 protein: CAWSIGPGQPQHF
CDR3 DNA: TGTGCCTGGAGTATTGGGCCGGGACAGCCCCAGCATTTT

J gene: TRBJ1-1
clone size: -
V gene: TRBV7-9
D gene: -
CDR3 protein: CASSPGVLPFSNTEAFF
CDR3 DNA: TGTGCCAGCAGCCCGGGTGTTCTTCCTTTCTCGAACACTGAAGCTTTCTTT

J gene: TRBJ1-1
clone size: -
V gene: TRBV18
D gene: -
CDR3 protein: CASSLETGNTEAFF
CDR3 DNA: TGTGCCAGCTCACTGGAGACAGGGAACACTGAAGCTTTCTTT

J gene: TRBJ1-2
clone size: few
V gene: TRBV6-5
D gene: -
CDR3 protein: CASSKTGSGYTF
CDR3 DNA: TGTGCCAGCAGTAAAACAGGTTCAGGCTACACCTTC

J gene: TRBJ1-2
clone size: -
V gene: TRBV6-6
D gene: TRBD1
CDR3 protein: CASSSPGTGNYGYTF
CDR3 DNA: TGTGCCAGCAGTTCCCCCGGGACAGGGAACTATGGCTACACCTTC

J gene: TRBJ1-6
clone size: -
V gene: TRBV20-1
D gene: -
CDR3 protein: CSASLSVPVF
CDR3 DNA: TGCAGTGCTAGTTTATCAGTACCCGTCTTT

J gene: TRBJ1-2
clone size: -
V gene: TRBV6-5
D gene: TRBD1
CDR3 protein: CASSYEGQGEYGYTF
CDR3 DNA: TGTGCCAGCAGTTACGAGGGACAGGGGGAGTATGGCTACACCTTC

J gene: TRBJ2-7
clone size: -
V gene: TRBV6-5
D gene: TRBD1
CDR3 protein: CASSYSTGGLWEQYF
CDR3 DNA: TGTGCCAGCAGTTACAGCACAGGGGGCCTGTGGGAGCAGTACTTC

J gene: TRBJ1-2
clone size: -
V gene: TRBV18
D gene: TRBD1
CDR3 protein: CASSPPGQENYGYTF
CDR3 DNA: TGTGCCAGCTCACCACCGGGACAGGAGAACTATGGCTACACCTTC

J gene: TRBJ2-7
clone size: -
V gene: TRBV7-2
D gene: -
CDR3 protein: CASSLEARGVYEQYF
CDR3 DNA: TGTGCCAGCAGCTTAGAGGCCAGGGGGGTCTACGAGCAGTACTTC

J gene: TRBJ1-5
clone size: -
V gene: TRBV7-9
D gene: TRBD1
CDR3 protein: CAGSSLRGQPQHF
CDR3 DNA: TGTGCCGGCAGCTCTCTCAGGGGGCAGCCCCAGCATTTT

J gene: TRBJ1-2
clone size: -
V gene: TRBV5-5
D gene: TRBD1
CDR3 protein: CASSLVSRPGGNYGYTF
CDR3 DNA: TGTGCCAGCAGCTTGGTATCCCGGCCAGGGGGAAACTATGGCTACACCTTC

J gene: TRBJ2-7
clone size: -
V gene: TRBV18
D gene: TRBD2
CDR3 protein: CASSLTSGDTYEQYF
CDR3 DNA: TGTGCCAGCTCCCTTACTAGCGGCGATACCTACGAGCAGTACTTC

J gene: TRBJ1-2
clone size: -
V gene: TRBV11-2
D gene: -
CDR3 protein: CASSSPRRTAHGYTF
CDR3 DNA: TGTGCCAGCAGCTCCCCGAGGAGGACAGCCCATGGCTACACCTTC

J gene: TRBJ1-2
clone size: -
V gene: TRBV27
D gene: -
CDR3 protein: CASSFRQASYGYTF
CDR3 DNA: TGTGCCAGCAGTTTTAGGCAGGCAAGCTATGGCTACACCTTC

J gene: TRBJ2-7
clone size: -
V gene: TRBV6-1
D gene: TRBD1
CDR3 protein: CASTVGQGAYEQYF
CDR3 DNA: TGTGCCAGCACCGTTGGACAGGGAGCCTACGAGCAGTACTTC

J gene: TRBJ1-2
clone size: once
V gene: TRBV27
D gene: -
CDR3 protein: CASSDPGTYGYTF
CDR3 DNA: TGTGCCAGCAGTGATCCGGGTACCTATGGCTACACCTTC

J gene: TRBJ2-2
clone size: -
V gene: TRBV18
D gene: TRBD1
CDR3 protein: CASSGQGNTGELFF
CDR3 DNA: TGTGCCAGCTCAGGACAGGGCAACACCGGGGAGCTGTTTTTT

J gene: TRBJ1-1
clone size: few
V gene: TRBV19
D gene: -
CDR3 protein: CASVPRGKAGGFVNTEAFF
CDR3 DNA: TGTGCCAGTGTTCCGAGGGGAAAAGCTGGAGGGTTCGTGAACACTGAAGCTTTCTTT

J gene: TRBJ1-5
clone size: -
V gene: TRBV2
D gene: -
CDR3 protein: CASRRDISNQPQHF
CDR3 DNA: TGTGCCAGCAGACGGGACATTAGCAATCAGCCCCAGCATTTT

J gene: TRBJ1-2
clone size: -
V gene: TRBV4-3
D gene: TRBD1
CDR3 protein: CASSQDLRDRGVHGYTF
CDR3 DNA: TGCGCCAGCAGCCAAGATCTTAGGGACAGGGGGGTGCATGGCTACACCTTC

J gene: TRBJ1-2
clone size: -
V gene: TRBV9
D gene: TRBD1
CDR3 protein: CASSVDPDRGGYGYTF
CDR3 DNA: TGTGCCAGCAGCGTAGACCCGGACAGGGGAGGCTATGGCTACACCTTC

J gene: TRBJ2-5
clone size: -
V gene: TRBV9
D gene: TRBD2
CDR3 protein: CASSAGTTSGLQETQYF
CDR3 DNA: TGTGCCAGCAGCGCTGGGACGACTAGCGGACTTCAAGAGACCCAGTACTTC

J gene: TRBJ2-3
clone size: -
V gene: TRBV30
D gene: TRBD2
CDR3 protein: CAWGLAGADTQYF
CDR3 DNA: TGTGCCTGGGGACTAGCGGGAGCAGATACGCAGTATTTT

J gene: TRBJ1-3
clone size: -
V gene: TRBV6-6
D gene: -
CDR3 protein: CASSYRDGLSGNTIYF
CDR3 DNA: TGTGCCAGCAGTTACAGAGACGGACTCTCTGGAAACACCATATATTTT